This T cell receptor beta chain was sequenced during a study of blood T cells in healthy people across ages. The second PCR ran roughly 6 to 11 cycles with a sample-barcoded 5' primer and J-beta primers. TCRdb recomputed calls from the 5' RACE reads with MiXCR, one row per CDR3 protein. This table has 730,000 or so distinct CDR3 sequences, around 40% appearing once. Total RNA amounts of at least 5.5 micrograms were extracted per sample. This CDR3 spans 17 amino acids. Losses at the gene ends were 2 bases for V and 4 bases for J; bases not matched to a gene: 8. The V gene's germline CDR1 is LGHNA and CDR2 YSLEER. Concerning this clonotype itself: Its antigen is unidentified.

Study-wide results and caveats: Naive T cell percentage strongly correlated with TCR beta diversity.

The sample was blood. The sequence was collected from an older woman in good health. The rearrangement links TRBV4-3 to TRBJ2-2; 9 bases agree with TRBD1. CDR3 loop: CASSQSNRGPGTGELFF. The CDR3 nucleotides are TGCGCCAGCAGCCAATCTAACAGGGGGCCGGGCACCGGGGAGCTGTTTTTT.